The 18 T cell receptor beta chains listed next were all sequenced from one sample in a study of spatial heterogeneity in lung cancer. TCRdb re-called the 5' RACE reads with MiXCR, one entry per CDR3 protein. The sample lists around 11,000 distinct CDR3 sequences; around a quarter were seen once. The time point here: sample taken at primary tumor resection. Whole RNA, isolated from tumor, nontumor lung or frozen PBMC, was sequenced without prior sorting. The sample here was PBMCs, taken at surgery. These receptors came from a female donor with early-stage non-small cell lung cancer.

V and J are TRBV7-6 and TRBJ2-7; the match to TRBD2 covers 8 bases. V shed 3 bases and J 2 bases; nucleotides not matched to a gene: 12. The CDR3 sequence is 17 residues long. Germline CDR1 and CDR2: SGHVS and FNYEAQ. CDR3 nucleotides: TGTGCCAGCAGCTTGGTCCCAACTAGCGGCGGCACCTACGAGCAGTACTTC. Translated, it gives CASSLVPTSGGTYEQYF.

The table lists this clonotype with a few counts. The rearrangement uses TRBV18 and TRBJ1-1, with D possibly being TRBD1 (5 bases). In germline, CDR1 is KGHSH, CDR2 LQKENI. The V end lost 4 bases, the J end lost 8 bases, and 23 bases lay between the germline ends. The CDR3 has 16 residues. CDR3 nucleotide sequence: TGTGCCAGCTCACTCGGGGTCGCCGACCTGACAGCGGAAGCTTTCTTT. Translating it yields CASSLGVADLTAEAFF.

Relative to its sample, this clonotype is medium-sized (0.01 to 0.1%). The rearrangement joins TRBV14 to TRBJ2-2; D call uncertain. Looked up from germline, CDR1 is SGHDN and CDR2 is FVKESK. The CDR3 has 15 amino acids. V lost 2 bases, J lost 6 bases, and 13 bases lay in between. CDR3: CASSQNVGFAGELFF. The CDR3 bases are TGTGCCAGCAGCCAAAACGTGGGATTTGCCGGGGAGCTGTTTTTT.

V usage is TRBV6-2 or TRBV6-3 and J usage is TRBJ2-6; D is possibly TRBD1 (6 bases). The V gene lost 7 bases and the J gene lost 4 bases, with 14 bases spanning the gap. CDR3 length: 15 amino acids. Germline CDR1 and CDR2: MNHEY and SVGEGT. CDR3 in amino acids: CASTRDTSGANVLTF. CDR3 nucleotide sequence: TGTGCCAGCACCCGGGACACCTCGGGGGCCAACGTCCTGACTTTC.

The chain links TRBV5-1 to TRBJ2-1, with 11 positions matching TRBD2. Losses at the gene ends were 4 bases for V and 4 bases for J; bases not matched to a gene: 7. The CDR3 length is 16 residues. Germline V gene lookup returns CDR1 SGHRS and CDR2 YFSETQ. The CDR3: CASSPGGTSGYNEQFF. The CDR3 bases are TGCGCCAGCAGCCCGGGAGGGACTAGCGGATACAATGAGCAGTTCTTC.

The rearrangement links TRBV29-1 to TRBJ2-5; TRBD1 matches 7 bases. With 5 bases clipped from V and 5 bases from J, the junction kept 17 bases outside the gene matches. The CDR3 is 16 amino acids. CDR1 and CDR2 from the germline V gene are SQVTM and ANQGSEA. CDR3: CSVSTGSMGKWETQYF. The DNA of the CDR3 is TGCAGCGTTTCGACAGGGAGTATGGGCAAATGGGAGACCCAGTACTTC.

The chain carries TRBV6-5 and TRBJ1-1; the match to TRBD1 covers 7 bases. Unmatched junction bases numbered 5, after V lost 5 bases and J lost 8 bases. CDR3 length: 12 amino acids. Germline V gene lookup returns CDR1 MNHEY and CDR2 SVGAGI. The CDR3 region is CASSRDSAEAFF. CDR3 in DNA: TGTGCCAGCAGTCGGGACAGTGCCGAAGCTTTCTTT.

In its sample, this clonotype was seen many times. The rearrangement joins TRBV20-1 to TRBJ2-4; D may be TRBD1 (5 bases). Germline V gives CDR1 DFQATT, CDR2 SNEGSKA (reference sequence). Deletions cut 3 bases from V and 10 bases from J, with 16 bases between. The CDR3 is 13 residues long. The CDR3 reads CSASVTGVMIQYF. The CDR3 nucleotides read TGCAGTGCTAGCGTTACAGGAGTCATGATTCAGTACTTC.

A word on this clonotype: This may stem from a read error, because a much larger clone lies one nucleotide away. The genes are TRBV27 and TRBJ2-1; possibly TRBD1 or TRBD2 for D (5 bases each). Trimming removed 2 bases at V and 2 bases at J, with 7 bases between. The CDR3 runs 14 residues. Germline loops: CDR1 MNHEY, CDR2 SMNVEV (reference sequence). The CDR3 sequence is CASSLGGPYNEQFF. The CDR3 nucleotides read TGTGCCAGCAGTTTAGGGGGTCCCTACAATGAGCAGTTCTTC.

This clonotype was picked up a small number of times. This chain joins TRBV7-9 and TRBJ1-2; D perhaps matches TRBD1 (6 bases). CDR3 length: 16 amino acids. V gave up 4 bases and J gave up 0 bases, with 15 bases separating them. The germline gives CDR1 SEHNR, CDR2 FQNEAQ (reference sequence). The CDR3 bases are TGTGCCAGCAGCTCGAGTCGGACAGTTCCTAACTATGGCTACACCTTC. Its translation: CASSSSRTVPNYGYTF.

The chain recombines TRBV7-3 with TRBJ1-1; D ambiguous. CDR1 is SGHTA, CDR2 FQGTGA, per germline. The CDR3 totals 13 residues. The V end lost 4 bases, the J end lost 6 bases, and 12 bases lay between the germline ends. This CDR3 is CASSYGSRAEAFF. As DNA, the CDR3 is TGTGCCAGCAGCTATGGGAGCCGGGCTGAAGCTTTCTTT.

The V call is TRBV5-1, the J call TRBJ2-1, with D maybe TRBD2 (7 bases). CDR3 length: 15 residues. Trimming left V 6 bases short and J 6 bases short, with 19 bases between. Germline V gene data show CDR1 as SGHRS and CDR2 as YFSETQ. The CDR3 spells CASNREGLAINEQFF. CDR3 in DNA: TGCGCCAGCAACAGGGAGGGTCTAGCCATCAATGAGCAGTTCTTC.

This clonotype was seen more than once but under ten times. The chain recombines TRBV4-2 with TRBJ2-7; unclear D gene. Per germline, CDR1 LGHNA and CDR2 YNFKEQ. The CDR3 extends over 15 amino acids. V shed 1 base and J shed 1 base, with 11 bases lying between them. This CDR3 is CASSQGQGASYEQYF. CDR3 coding DNA: TGTGCCAGCAGCCAAGGGCAAGGAGCGTCCTACGAGCAGTACTTC.

This clonotype was counted once. The chain combines TRBV13 with TRBJ2-1, with 7 bases identical to TRBD2. J was trimmed by 9 bases and V by 5 bases; bases with no gene match: 13. This CDR3 is built from 15 residues. In germline, CDR1 is PRHDT, CDR2 FYEKMQ (reference sequence). The CDR3 is CASSPVGGSAVEQFF. The CDR3 DNA follows: TGTGCCAGCAGCCCGGTCGGCGGGAGTGCGGTTGAGCAGTTCTTC.

The chain is built from TRBV12-3 or TRBV12-4 and TRBJ2-2; 7 nucleotides align to TRBD1. With V trimmed by 7 bases and J by 4 bases, 9 bases remained unmatched. This CDR3 spans 15 amino acids. CDR3 protein: CASNTGASGTGELFF. The CDR3, as DNA: TGTGCCAGCAATACAGGGGCTTCGGGCACCGGGGAGCTGTTTTTT.

The J gene is TRBJ2-3, the V gene TRBV5-6, with 8 nucleotides matching TRBD2. The germline gives CDR1 SGHDT, CDR2 YYEEEE. V shed 2 bases, J shed 4 bases, and the junction held 6 bases outside the gene matches. This CDR3 spans 15 amino acids. CDR3 coding DNA: TGTGCCAGCAGCTTAGGGCGGGAGGTCGCAGATACGCAGTATTTT. Its protein product is CASSLGREVADTQYF.

This clonotype has ten or more counts. The chain is built from TRBV27 and TRBJ1-2; perhaps TRBD1 as D (5 bases). Trimming removed 3 bases from V and 3 bases from J, with 14 bases in between. The CDR3 has 15 amino acids. Germline V gene data show CDR1 as MNHEY and CDR2 as SMNVEV (reference sequence). Here the CDR3 reads CASSFQGPRDYGYTF. The DNA of the CDR3 is TGTGCCAGCAGTTTTCAGGGACCAAGGGACTATGGCTACACCTTC.

The V call is TRBV20-1, the J call TRBJ2-2; D is undetermined. The CDR3 totals 14 residues. Germline CDR1 and CDR2: DFQATT and SNEGSKA (reference sequence). V was pared by 5 bases and J by 3 bases, with 13 bases between. The CDR3 sequence is CSAPGLGDTGELFF. As DNA, the CDR3 is TGCAGTGCTCCCGGGTTAGGCGACACCGGGGAGCTGTTTTTT.